A single sample gave rise to the 21 T cell receptor beta chains below, sequenced in a study of blood T cell repertoires in COVID-19 (dated by TCRdb to the early 2020s). The library came from the immunoSEQ multiplex PCR assay. TCRdb limited this immuneACCESS table to in-frame rearrangements with V and J called. A share of clones is missing; checked studies link under half to unresolved V genes, and the rest is unexplained. The sample profile shows more than 400,000 clones; approximately 85% of them were found once. The top ten constitute 3% to 4% of the sample. The specimen was peripheral blood. These receptors all come from a human donor in a cohort sampled during active COVID-19.

V usage is TRBV7-3 and J usage is TRBJ2-7; D is perhaps TRBD2 (6 bases). The V end was cut by 5 bases, the J end by 5 bases, with 22 bases between. This CDR3 has 16 residues. Germline CDR1 SGHTA, CDR2 FQGTGA. CDR3 amino acids: CASSAGRGTAGHEQYF. The CDR3 nucleotides read TGTGCCAGCAGCGCCGGGAGAGGGACGGCGGGGCACGAGCAGTACTTC. The whole variable domain, remainder taken from reference TRBV7-3 and TRBJ2-7, is GAGVSQTPSNKVTEKGKYVELRCDPISGHTALYWYRQSLGQGPEFLIYFQGTGAADDSGLPNDRFFAVRPEGSVSTLKIQRTERGDSAVYLCASSAGRGTAGHEQYFGPGTRLTVT.

V and J are TRBV27 and TRBJ2-2, with a weak D call TRBD2 (5 bases). CDR1 and CDR2 from the germline V gene are MNHEY and SMNVEV (reference sequence). This CDR3 region has 15 residues. The ends were cut back, 3 bases at V and 7 bases at J, with 15 bases in the middle. The CDR3 sequence: CASSLIAFRGGELFF. CDR3 DNA: TGTGCCAGCAGTTTGATCGCCTTTCGGGGCGGGGAGCTGTTTTTT.

This chain connects TRBV4-3 to TRBJ1-5, with 11 positions matching TRBD1. This CDR3 is 20 amino acids long. CDR1 is LGHNA, CDR2 YSLEER, per germline. V shed 1 base and J 0 bases; nucleotides not matched to a gene: 11. CDR3 sequence (DNA): TGCGCCAGCAGCCAAGCCCACCACAAGGACAGGGGGCTTAGCAATCAGCCCCAGCATTTT. It encodes CASSQAHHKDRGLSNQPQHF.

On this clone: Distinct nucleotide sequences in the sample also encode this CDR3. This rearrangement joins TRBV19 to TRBJ1-1, with 7 bases matching TRBD1. CDR1 is LNHDA, CDR2 SQIVND, per germline (reference sequence). With V trimmed by 5 bases and J by 3 bases, 3 bases remained unmatched. The CDR3 sequence is 13 residues long. As DNA, the CDR3 is TGTGCCAGTAGTTCCCAGGGGGACACTGAAGCTTTCTTT. Its protein product is CASSSQGDTEAFF.

The chain is built from TRBV7-9 and TRBJ2-3, with a possible D match to TRBD2 (6 bases). The length of the CDR3 is 14 residues. The V end was cut by 1 base, the J end by 4 bases, with 9 bases between. Germline V gives CDR1 SEHNR, CDR2 FQNEAQ (reference sequence). Here the CDR3 DNA reads TGTGCCAGCAGCTTAGGACTAGTGTCAGATACGCAGTATTTT. Translating gives CASSLGLVSDTQYF.

The chain employs TRBV7-2 and TRBJ2-4; TRBD2 matches 10 bases. The CDR3 consists of 15 residues. V trimming: 0 bases; J trimming: 5 bases; junction bases outside the gene matches: 1. Germline-derived CDR1 and CDR2 are SGHTA and FQGNSA. The CDR3 sequence: CASSLALAGENIQYF. The CDR3 coding sequence is TGTGCCAGCAGCTTAGCTCTAGCGGGGGAAAACATTCAGTACTTC.

This clone was seen a handful of times. As DNA, the CDR3 is TGTGCCAGCAGCACCCAGATCTCTGGAAACACCATATATTTT. Amino acid sequence: CASSTQISGNTIYF. This chain connects TRBV3-1 (or the pseudogene TRBV3-2) to TRBJ1-3; no clear D gene. CDR1 is LGHDT, CDR2 YNNKEL, per germline (reference sequence). Trimming took off 5 bases at V and 0 bases at J, with 8 bases between the two ends. This CDR3 spans 14 amino acids.

The chain links TRBV11-3 to TRBJ2-1; TRBD2 matches 9 bases. V lost 1 base and J lost 2; bases outside the gene matches: 3. The CDR3 runs to 16 residues. Looked up from germline, CDR1 is SGHNT and CDR2 is YENEEA. The CDR3 sequence is CASSLVLAGAYNEQFF. The CDR3 region has the DNA TGTGCCAGCAGCTTAGTTTTAGCGGGAGCCTACAATGAGCAGTTCTTC.

CDR3 bases: TGTGCCAGCAGCTTTAAATTAGCGGGAGGGGGGGAGCAGTACTTC. It yields the protein CASSFKLAGGGEQYF. The chain combines TRBV7-2 with TRBJ2-7, with TRBD2 identical over 11 bases. The CDR3 spans 15 residues. V shed 3 bases, J shed 7 bases, and the junction held 8 bases outside the gene matches. The V gene's germline CDR1 is SGHTA and CDR2 FQGNSA.

The chain recombines TRBV30 with TRBJ2-7; 8 positions match TRBD1. The CDR3 spans 13 residues. The trim removed 5 bases at V and 2 bases at J, leaving 5 bases unmatched. Germline-derived CDR1 and CDR2 are GTSNPN and SVGIG (reference sequence). The chain's CDR3 is CAWATGGTYEQYF. CDR3 DNA sequence: TGTGCCTGGGCAACAGGGGGTACCTACGAGCAGTACTTC. The whole variable domain, filled in from reference TRBV30 and TRBJ2-7, reads SQTIHQWPATLVQPVGSPLSLECTVEGTSNPNLYWYRQAAGRGLQLLFYSVGIGQISSEVPQNLSASRPQDRQFILSSKKLLLSDSGFYLCAWATGGTYEQYFGPGTRLTVT.

On this clone itself: The same CDR3 also results from other DNA sequences found in this sample. V and J are TRBV5-1 and TRBJ1-1; 7 bases map to TRBD1. Unmatched junction bases numbered 3, after V lost 0 bases and J lost 1 base. The CDR3 spans 15 residues. Germline V gene data show CDR1 as SGHRS and CDR2 as YFSETQ. CDR3 residues: CASSLEGAGNTEAFF. CDR3 in DNA: TGCGCCAGCAGCTTGGAGGGGGCTGGGAACACTGAAGCTTTCTTT.

The rearrangement joins TRBV21-1 to TRBJ2-1; TRBD2 is the table's D call and was not checked against the DNA. TRBV21-1 represents a pseudogene. CDR3 length: 22 amino acids. CDR3 in amino acids: CASSKFKDWGPPTGLLEDEQFF. The CDR3 DNA reads TGTGCCAGCAGCAAATTTAAAGATTGGGGACCACCTACGGGACTCCTCGAGGATGAGCAGTTCTTC.

This rearrangement joins TRBV18 to TRBJ1-1, with no clear D. V gave up 2 bases and J gave up 1 base, with 8 bases separating them. The CDR3 is 14 residues long. From germline, CDR1 is KGHSH and CDR2 LQKENI. CDR3 in amino acids: CASSPNHKNTEAFF. As DNA, the CDR3 is TGTGCCAGCTCACCAAATCACAAGAACACTGAAGCTTTCTTT.

This chain links TRBV5-4 with TRBJ1-4, with 8 bases fitting TRBD1. This CDR3 is built from 16 residues. The germline V gene has CDR1 SGHNT and CDR2 YYREEE (reference sequence). Losses at the gene ends were 2 bases for V and 7 bases for J; bases not matched to a gene: 10. The CDR3: CASSFLGQGGSEKLFF. As DNA, the CDR3 is TGTGCCAGCAGCTTTTTAGGACAGGGTGGTAGTGAAAAACTGTTTTTT.

The chain combines TRBV11-2 with TRBJ2-2; the D is unclear. Deletions cut 5 bases from V and 2 bases from J, with 6 bases between. In germline, CDR1 is SGHAT, CDR2 FQNNGV. The CDR3 runs to 13 residues. The CDR3 DNA reads TGTGCCAGCAGCACTCCTAACACCGGGGAGCTGTTTTTT. It is translated as CASSTPNTGELFF.

The count of this clone is one. This chain uses TRBV10-1 with TRBJ2-1; 11 nucleotides align to TRBD2. Germline-derived CDR1 and CDR2 are WNHNN and SYGVQD (reference sequence). This CDR3 region has 16 residues. Unmatched junction bases numbered 4, after V lost 0 bases and J lost 6 bases. The CDR3 DNA reads TGCGCCAGCAGTGAGTCGATAGCGGGAGGGTCCAATGAGCAGTTCTTC. As protein: CASSESIAGGSNEQFF.

The chain recombines TRBV12-3 or TRBV12-4 with TRBJ1-2; D is possibly TRBD1 (5 bases). The CDR3 runs 13 residues. V was pared by 5 bases and J by 4 bases, with 11 bases between. The CDR3 DNA sequence: TGTGCCAGCAGTGGCATTGACAGCTATGGCTACACCTTC. This encodes CASSGIDSYGYTF.

The chain links TRBV7-6 to TRBJ2-3, with D tentatively TRBD1 (6 bases). The germline V gene encodes CDR1 SGHVS and CDR2 FNYEAQ. Trimming took off 4 bases at V and 1 base at J, with 15 bases between the two ends. The CDR3 covers 16 residues. The CDR3 sequence: CASSYLQGIGTDTQYF. The CDR3 DNA reads TGTGCCAGCAGCTACCTACAGGGTATCGGCACAGATACGCAGTATTTT.

The chain employs TRBV6-4 and TRBJ1-1; D remains ambiguous. Germline CDR1 is MRHNA and CDR2 is SNTAGT. The ends were cut back, 5 bases at V and 7 bases at J, with 17 bases in the middle. There are 14 residues in the CDR3. The CDR3 DNA follows: TGTGCCAGCAGTCACCGGGAGGATGAGGGTGAAGCTTTCTTT. It yields the protein CASSHREDEGEAFF.

The genes are TRBV7-2 and TRBJ2-1, with 9 bases aligning to TRBD2. The CDR3 is 15 amino acids. Trimming cost V 5 bases and J 4 bases; bases outside gene matches: 6. CDR1 is SGHTA, CDR2 FQGNSA, per germline. CDR3 region: CASSLTSGPYNEQFF. The DNA for the CDR3 is TGTGCCAGCAGCCTCACTAGCGGGCCATACAATGAGCAGTTCTTC.

This chain joins TRBV19 and TRBJ2-7, with 7 bases identical to TRBD2. Germline V gene lookup returns CDR1 LNHDA and CDR2 SQIVND (reference sequence). The CDR3 has 16 amino acids. With 7 bases clipped from V and 7 bases from J, the junction kept 19 bases outside the gene matches. CDR3 sequence: CASKKEQAGVFEEQYF. CDR3 DNA sequence: TGTGCCAGTAAGAAGGAACAGGCGGGGGTGTTCGAGGAGCAGTACTTC.